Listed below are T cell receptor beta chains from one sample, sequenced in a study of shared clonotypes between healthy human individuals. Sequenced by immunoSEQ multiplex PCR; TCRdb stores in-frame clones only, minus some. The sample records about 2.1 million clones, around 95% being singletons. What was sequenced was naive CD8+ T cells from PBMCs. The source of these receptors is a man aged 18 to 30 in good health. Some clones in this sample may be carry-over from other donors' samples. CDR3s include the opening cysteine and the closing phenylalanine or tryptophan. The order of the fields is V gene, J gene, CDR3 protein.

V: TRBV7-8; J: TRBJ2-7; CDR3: CASSKPGAGYEQYF
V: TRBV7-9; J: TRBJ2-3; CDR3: CASTNGLAGPTDTQYF
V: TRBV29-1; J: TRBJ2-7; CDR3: CSVAGGSYEQYF
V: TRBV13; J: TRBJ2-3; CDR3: CASSGQPTDTQYF
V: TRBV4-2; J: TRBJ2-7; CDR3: CASSLSPGYEQYF
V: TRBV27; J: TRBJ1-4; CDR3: CASSYLQGQGEEKLFF
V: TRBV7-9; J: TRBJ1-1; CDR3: CASSLEIRGEMNTEAFF
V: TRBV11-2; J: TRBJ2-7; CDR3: CASTPRAGVSYEQYF
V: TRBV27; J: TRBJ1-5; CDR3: CASHSSASNQPQHF
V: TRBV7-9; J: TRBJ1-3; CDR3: CASSLPDSGNTIYF
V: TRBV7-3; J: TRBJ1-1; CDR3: CASSPGTGLNTEAFF
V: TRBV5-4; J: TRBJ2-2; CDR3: CASSSLADYTGELFF
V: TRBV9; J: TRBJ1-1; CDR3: CASSAGVGADTEAFF
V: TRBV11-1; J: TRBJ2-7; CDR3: CASSSRRGTVYEQYF
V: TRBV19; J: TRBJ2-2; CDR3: CASSIAGVTGELFF
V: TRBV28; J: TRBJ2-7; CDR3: CASKRTAAGYEQYF
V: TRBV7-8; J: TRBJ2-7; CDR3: CASSLAGFVEQYF
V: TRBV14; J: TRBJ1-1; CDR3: CASSPGRGGEAFF
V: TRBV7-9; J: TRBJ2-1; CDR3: CASRGAGERYNEQFF